A single sample gave rise to the 8 T cell receptor beta chains below, sequenced in a study of identifying expanded T cells in peripheral blood. Data came from immunoSEQ multiplex PCR; TCRdb stores just in-frame clones and leaves some out. The sample lists tens of thousands of clones; about 83% were seen once. Sequenced: blood. These receptors were taken from a person between 18 and 75 years old in good health.

The table lists this clone with a count of one. The rearrangement links TRBV27 to TRBJ1-2; possible D gene TRBD1, 5 bases. With 5 bases removed from V and 2 bases from J, the gap between germline ends came to 24 bases. Germline V CDR1 and CDR2: MNHEY, SMNVEV (reference sequence). This CDR3 comprises 18 residues. The DNA of the CDR3 is TGTGCCAGCAGTCCGACATGGGCAGGGAGTCGGTTGAACTATGGCTACACCTTC. It yields the protein CASSPTWAGSRLNYGYTF.

The CDR3 nucleotides are TGTGCCAGCACCCTACAGGGATCCGAGCAGTACTTC. Its protein is CASTLQGSEQYF. This chain links TRBV21-1 with TRBJ2-7; the table's D call, TRBD1, has no DNA check behind it. TRBV21-1 is shown as a pseudogene. The CDR3 has 12 residues.

Only one count was recorded for this clone. The CDR3 region has the DNA TGTGCCAGCAGTCAATACAGGGTCGGGTGGGAGACCCAGTACTTC. Its protein product is CASSQYRVGWETQYF. The chain links TRBV27 to TRBJ2-5, with a weak D call TRBD1 (6 bases). This CDR3 spans 15 amino acids. V lost 5 bases and J 5 bases, leaving 18 bases between the germline ends. The germline CDR1 and CDR2 sequences are MNHEY and SMNVEV (reference sequence).

This clone occurred once. The chain joins TRBV7-6 to TRBJ1-1, with D possibly being TRBD1 (6 bases). Germline V gene data show CDR1 as SGHVS and CDR2 as FNYEAQ. The V end was cut by 4 bases, the J end by 5 bases, with 17 bases between. The length of the CDR3 is 15 residues. Written as DNA, the CDR3 is TGTGCCAGCAGCTCAGTCAGGGGAGTCAGTACTGAAGCTTTCTTT. Translated, it gives CASSSVRGVSTEAFF.

This clone showed up just a few times. The chain combines TRBV5-1 with TRBJ2-3; 11 bases are a match to TRBD2. Germline V gives CDR1 SGHRS, CDR2 YFSETQ. There are 16 residues in the CDR3. The junction had 2 bases not matched to a gene; V was cut back by 0 bases and J by 2 bases. The CDR3 bases are TGCGCCAGCAGCTTGGATAGCGGGAGGGTCACAGATACGCAGTATTTT. This sequence encodes CASSLDSGRVTDTQYF.

The CDR3 region is CASSTHSGGEQDTEAFF. As DNA, the CDR3 is TGTGCCAGCAGCACCCACTCAGGAGGGGAGCAGGACACTGAAGCTTTCTTT. This rearrangement joins TRBV7-9 to TRBJ1-1, with D possibly being TRBD1 (5 bases). V lost 5 bases and J 3 bases, leaving 22 bases between the germline ends. The germline CDR1 and CDR2 sequences are SEHNR and FQNEAQ (reference sequence). This CDR3 is 17 amino acids long.

The genes are TRBV6-5 and TRBJ1-2; D possibly corresponds to TRBD1 (5 bases). Germline V gene lookup returns CDR1 MNHEY and CDR2 SVGAGI. This CDR3 region has 15 residues. V was shortened by 0 bases and J by 7 bases, with 15 bases between the two germline ends. Written as DNA, the CDR3 is TGTGCCAGCAGTTACTCGAGTGGGGCAAAGGGTGGCTACACCTTC. Translated, it gives CASSYSSGAKGGYTF.

The V call is TRBV10-3, the J call TRBJ1-1; D gene uncertain. Germline CDR1 is ENHRY and CDR2 is SYGVKD. The CDR3 runs to 16 residues. V lost 8 bases to trimming and J lost 6 bases, with 25 bases between them. The CDR3: CAIGEGRTFQGSEAFF. CDR3 nucleotides: TGTGCCATCGGGGAAGGCCGGACCTTTCAAGGGTCTGAAGCTTTCTTT.